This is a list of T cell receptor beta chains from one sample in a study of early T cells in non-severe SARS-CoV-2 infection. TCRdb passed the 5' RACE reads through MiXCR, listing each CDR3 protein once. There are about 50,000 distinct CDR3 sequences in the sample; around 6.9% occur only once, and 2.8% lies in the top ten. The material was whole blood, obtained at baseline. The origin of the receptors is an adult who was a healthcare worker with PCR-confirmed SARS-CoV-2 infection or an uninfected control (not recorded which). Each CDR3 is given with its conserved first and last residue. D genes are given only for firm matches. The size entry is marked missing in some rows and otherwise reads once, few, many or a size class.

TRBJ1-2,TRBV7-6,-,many,TGTGCCAGCAGCTTAGATGAGGGAAATGGCTACACCTTC,CASSLDEGNGYTF
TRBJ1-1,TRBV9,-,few,TGTGCCAGCAGCCCTGAAGGGCAGATGAACACTGAAGCTTTCTTT,CASSPEGQMNTEAFF
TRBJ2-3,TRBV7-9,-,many,TGTGCCAGCAGCTTAGCCGTGAGGACTAGCACAGATACGCAGTATTTT,CASSLAVRTSTDTQYF
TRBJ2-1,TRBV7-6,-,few,TGTGCCAGCAGCCCTATTCAAACGGGGACCAATGAGCAGTTCTTC,CASSPIQTGTNEQFF
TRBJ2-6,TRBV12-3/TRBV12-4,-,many,TGTGCCAGCAGCATGACAGCCTCTGGGGCCAACGTCCTGACTTTC,CASSMTASGANVLTF
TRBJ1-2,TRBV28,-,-,TGTGCCAGCAGTCCCCACGCGGAGGACGGCTACACCTTC,CASSPHAEDGYTF
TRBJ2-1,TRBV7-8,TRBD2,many,TGTGCCAGCAGCTTCCTACTAGCGGGGGGCACCTACAATGAGCAGTTCTTC,CASSFLLAGGTYNEQFF
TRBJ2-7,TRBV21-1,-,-,TGTGCCAGCAGCAAAGCGGGGGGGCTGATCTACGAGCAGTACTTC,CASSKAGGLIYEQYF
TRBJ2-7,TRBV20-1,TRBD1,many,TGCAGTGCTAGAGATCAGGGGGAAGTCCACGAGCAGTACTTC,CSARDQGEVHEQYF
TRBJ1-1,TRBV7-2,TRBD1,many,TGTGCCAGCAGCTCAGACCGATTCCGGACAGGGAGGAAGGGAAGCACTGAAGCTTTCTTT,CASSSDRFRTGRKGSTEAFF
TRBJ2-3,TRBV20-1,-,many,TGCAGTTCCGAAGGAGGACTCGGTAATACGCAGTATTTT,CSSEGGLGNTQYF
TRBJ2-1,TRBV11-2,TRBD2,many,TGTGCCAGCAGATCCGGACTAGCGGGGGGCGATGAGCAGTTCTTC,CASRSGLAGGDEQFF
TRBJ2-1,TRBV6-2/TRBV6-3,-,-,TGTGCCAGCAGTAGAAGCGTCCTAAATACCTACAATGAGCAGTTCTTC,CASSRSVLNTYNEQFF
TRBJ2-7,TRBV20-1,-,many,TGCAGTGCTACCCAAGCGGGTCCCTCCTACGAGCAGTACTTC,CSATQAGPSYEQYF
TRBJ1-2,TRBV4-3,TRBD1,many,TGCGCCAGCAGCCAACCTGACAGGGAACATGGCTACACCTTC,CASSQPDREHGYTF
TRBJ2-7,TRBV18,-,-,TGTGCCAGCTCACCACCAGGTCGCCCCTACGAGCAGTACTTC,CASSPPGRPYEQYF
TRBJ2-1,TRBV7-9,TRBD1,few,TGTGCCAGCAGCTTAACCCAGGGGGCGTCGAATGAGCAGTTCTTC,CASSLTQGASNEQFF
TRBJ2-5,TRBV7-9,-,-,TGTGCCAGCAGCTCAGTTAGGCAGACCCAGTACTTC,CASSSVRQTQYF
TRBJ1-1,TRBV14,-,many,TGTGCCAGCAGCCAAGTGACAGGTCGCACTGAAGCTTTCTTT,CASSQVTGRTEAFF
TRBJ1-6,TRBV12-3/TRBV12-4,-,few,TGTGCCAGCAGTTTGACAGCTTATAATTCACCCCTCCACTTT,CASSLTAYNSPLHF
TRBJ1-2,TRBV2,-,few,TGTGCCAGCACCCCCCCTCCTGGCTACACCTTC,CASTPPPGYTF
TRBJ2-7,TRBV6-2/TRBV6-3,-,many,TGTGCCAGCAGTTACGGGGCGAGTACCTACGAGCAGTACTTC,CASSYGASTYEQYF
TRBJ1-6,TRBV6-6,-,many,TGTGCCAGCAGTTACTCAGGACCTTCTTCACCCCTCCACTTT,CASSYSGPSSPLHF
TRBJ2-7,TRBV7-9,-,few,TGTGCCAGCAGCTCGAAGGACTACGAGCAGTACTTC,CASSSKDYEQYF
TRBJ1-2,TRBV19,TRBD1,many,TGTGCCAGTAGTATCCCCAGGACAGGAAGTTACTATGGCTACACCTTC,CASSIPRTGSYYGYTF
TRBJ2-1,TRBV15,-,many,TGTGCCACCAGCGATAACAGGGACGGTAGGGACAATGAGCAGTTCTTC,CATSDNRDGRDNEQFF
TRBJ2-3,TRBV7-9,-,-,TGTGCCAGCAGCTTTTCGGATACGCAGTATTTT,CASSFSDTQYF